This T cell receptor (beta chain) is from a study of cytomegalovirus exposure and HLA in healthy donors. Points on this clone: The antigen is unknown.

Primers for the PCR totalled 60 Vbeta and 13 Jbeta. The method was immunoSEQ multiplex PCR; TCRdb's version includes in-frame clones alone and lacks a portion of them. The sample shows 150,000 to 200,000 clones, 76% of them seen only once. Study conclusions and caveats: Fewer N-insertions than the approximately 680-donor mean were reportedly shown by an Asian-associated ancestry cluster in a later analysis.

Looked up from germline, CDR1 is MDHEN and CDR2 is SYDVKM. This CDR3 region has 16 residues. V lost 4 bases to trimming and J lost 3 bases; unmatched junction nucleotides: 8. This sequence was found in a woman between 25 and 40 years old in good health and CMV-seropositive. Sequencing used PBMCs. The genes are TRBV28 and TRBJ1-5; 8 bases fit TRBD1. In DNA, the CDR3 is TGTGCCAGCAGTTCCCCCGGGACAGGCGTCAATCAGCCCCAGCATTTT. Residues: CASSSPGTGVNQPQHF.